This entry lists 18 T cell receptor beta chains sequenced from one sample in a study of shared clonotypes between healthy human individuals. CD45RO-negative, CCR7-positively selected cells formed the naive CD8 fraction, excluding terminally differentiated effector memory CD45RA+ cells. The repertoire was sequenced with immunoSEQ multiplex PCR; TCRdb's copy has only in-frame clones and lacks some. The data show around 2,000,000 clones, about 95% seen once. Sample: naive CD8+ T cells sorted from blood. The receptors originated from a man between 18 and 29 years old in good health.

The J gene is TRBJ2-7, the V gene TRBV2; 7 bases are shared with TRBD1. Germline V gene lookup returns CDR1 SNHLY and CDR2 FYNNEI. V lost 6 bases and J lost 4; bases outside the gene matches: 6. The CDR3 extends over 13 amino acids. In DNA, the CDR3 is TGTGCCAGCAGATACAGGGGTCTTTACGAGCAGTACTTC. This translates into CASRYRGLYEQYF.

This rearrangement joins TRBV29-1 to TRBJ2-7, with D perhaps matching TRBD1 or TRBD2 (6 bases each). Trimming stripped 2 bases from V and 2 bases from J, with 16 bases between. The germline V gene has CDR1 SQVTM and CDR2 ANQGSEA. The CDR3 has 15 residues. DNA for the CDR3: TGCAGCGTTGAACTCCGGAGGGGGAAGACCTACGAGCAGTACTTC. Amino acids: CSVELRRGKTYEQYF.

The genes are TRBV6-1 and TRBJ2-3; 16 bases map to TRBD2. The CDR3 is 20 amino acids. Germline loops: CDR1 MNHNS, CDR2 SASEGT. Trimming took 1 base from V and 4 from J; bases not matched to a gene: 11. CDR3 in amino acids: CASSEEEVGTSGRVPDTQYF. CDR3 nucleotides: TGTGCCAGCAGTGAAGAGGAGGTCGGGACTAGCGGGAGGGTCCCAGATACGCAGTATTTT.

This chain connects TRBV27 to TRBJ1-5; D remains unclear. Germline V gives CDR1 MNHEY, CDR2 SMNVEV (reference sequence). Between the trimmed V and J ends, which lost 1 base and 6 bases, there was a span of 10 bases. The CDR3 has 14 residues. The DNA of the CDR3 is TGTGCCAGCAGTTTATACCCATCGTCTCAGCCCCAGCATTTT. Residues: CASSLYPSSQPQHF.

The chain has TRBV4-3 and TRBJ2-4; 7 bases align to TRBD2. CDR3 length equals 15 residues. V trimming: 5 bases; J trimming: 6 bases; junction bases outside the gene matches: 10. Germline V gives CDR1 LGHNA, CDR2 YSLEER. CDR3 coding DNA: TGCGCCAGCAGCACTTACCTAGCGGAGCTAAACATTCAGTACTTC. As protein: CASSTYLAELNIQYF.

The chain is built from TRBV5-1 and TRBJ2-3; 14 bases line up with TRBD2. V shed 3 bases, J shed 0 bases, and the junction held 6 bases outside the gene matches. Germline V gene sequence: CDR1 SGHRS, CDR2 YFSETQ. This CDR3 is 18 amino acids long. The CDR3 loop is CASSSVGLAGGSTDTQYF. CDR3 coding DNA: TGCGCCAGCAGCTCCGTAGGACTAGCGGGGGGTAGCACAGATACGCAGTATTTT.

Of note for this clone: Within the sample, other DNA sequences also encode this same CDR3. The genes are TRBV13 and TRBJ2-7; D tentatively fits TRBD1 or TRBD2 (6 bases each). The ends were cut back, 1 base at V and 7 bases at J, with 11 bases in the middle. Germline V CDR1 and CDR2: PRHDT, FYEKMQ (reference sequence). The CDR3 is 13 residues long. The CDR3 DNA is TGTGCCAGCAGCTTAGACAGGGCGGGGGAGCAGTACTTC. Its translation: CASSLDRAGEQYF.

Concerning this clone itself: This clone may be a read error of a much larger clone one base away. In the same sample, other DNA sequences code for this CDR3. J is TRBJ2-7 and V is TRBV5-1; 10 nucleotides match TRBD1. The CDR3 sequence is 13 residues long. The germline CDR1 and CDR2 sequences are SGHRS and YFSETQ. J was trimmed by 4 bases and V by 3 bases; bases with no gene match: 1. CDR3 sequence reads: CASSSGQGYEQYF. DNA for the CDR3: TGCGCCAGCAGCTCGGGACAGGGGTACGAGCAGTACTTC.

The chain recombines TRBV6-1 with TRBJ1-6, with D hard to call. Per the germline V gene, CDR1 is MNHNS and CDR2 is SASEGT. CDR3 size: 16 residues. The V and J ends lost 2 bases and 6 bases respectively, with 14 bases between them. The CDR3 DNA follows: TGTGCCAGCAGTGAAATTGTGACACCTTCTAATTCACCCCTCCACTTT. Encoded protein: CASSEIVTPSNSPLHF.

The genes are TRBV30 and TRBJ2-3, with D perhaps TRBD2 (6 bases). The CDR3 has 13 amino acids. The germline V gene encodes CDR1 GTSNPN and CDR2 SVGIG (reference sequence). The CDR3 loop is CASEGFGTDTQYF. The DNA for the CDR3 is TGTGCTTCGGAGGGGTTCGGCACAGATACGCAGTATTTT.

This clone was recorded only once. V usage is TRBV7-9 and J usage is TRBJ1-3; 7 bases fit TRBD1. Germline CDR1 and CDR2: SEHNR and FQNEAQ (reference sequence). V lost 4 bases and J lost 2; bases outside the gene matches: 5. The CDR3 has 15 residues. This CDR3 reads CASSSSRGPGNTIYF. CDR3 coding DNA: TGTGCCAGCAGCTCCTCTAGGGGGCCTGGAAACACCATATATTTT.

This chain joins TRBV27 and TRBJ2-7; D gene ambiguous. Germline-derived CDR1 and CDR2 are MNHEY and SMNVEV (reference sequence). The CDR3 runs to 12 residues. Trimming pared 7 bases from V and 6 bases from J, leaving 13 bases between. The CDR3 protein is CASTSSYSEQYF. The CDR3 DNA follows: TGTGCCAGCACGTCTAGTTATAGCGAGCAGTACTTC.

The V call is TRBV7-6, the J call TRBJ2-1; tentatively, D is TRBD2 (5 bases). V was pared by 1 base and J by 0 bases, with 10 bases between. The CDR3 is made up of 16 amino acids. Germline CDR1 is SGHVS and CDR2 is FNYEAQ. This chain's CDR3 is CASSLVEESSYNEQFF. The DNA of the CDR3 is TGTGCCAGCAGCTTAGTGGAGGAGAGCTCCTACAATGAGCAGTTCTTC.

The sample holds one count of this clone. The J gene is TRBJ2-3, the V gene TRBV5-1; D is uncertain. V lost 4 bases, J lost 1 base, and 10 bases lay in between. CDR1 SGHRS and CDR2 YFSETQ come from the germline V gene. The CDR3 consists of 14 residues. The CDR3 region is CASSPFGGTDTQYF. The CDR3 DNA reads TGCGCCAGCAGCCCCTTTGGGGGCACAGATACGCAGTATTTT.

The chain links TRBV5-1 to TRBJ1-1; 7 bases are a match to TRBD1. V gave up 4 bases and J gave up 0 bases; unmatched junction bases: 12. CDR1 and CDR2 from the germline V gene are SGHRS and YFSETQ. The CDR3 totals 17 residues. The CDR3 bases are TGCGCCAGCAGCCGCCGCGGAGAGGGGGCTATGAACACTGAAGCTTTCTTT. Its protein is CASSRRGEGAMNTEAFF.

This chain links TRBV6-6 with TRBJ2-7; the D gene is possibly TRBD1 (6 bases). The germline V and J ends were trimmed by 2 bases and 3 bases, with 11 bases remaining between them. The CDR3 covers 14 residues. Germline V CDR1 and CDR2: MNHNY, SVGAGI (reference sequence). In DNA, the CDR3 is TGTGCCAGCAGTTACGCGACAGGACTCTACGAGCAGTACTTC. This gives the protein CASSYATGLYEQYF.

This sequence joins TRBV7-6 and TRBJ2-1; TRBD2 agrees at 12 bases. V was pared by 5 bases and J by 7 bases, with 9 bases of the junction left unmatched. Per the germline V gene, CDR1 is SGHVS and CDR2 is FNYEAQ. The CDR3 is 16 amino acids. CDR3 in DNA: TGTGCCAGCAGCCAATCTAGCGGGAGGGTTTGGAATGAGCAGTTCTTC. Translation: CASSQSSGRVWNEQFF.

In its sample, this clone was seen a few times. The chain employs TRBV27 and TRBJ2-5; TRBD1 aligns across 7 bases. V trimming: 3 bases; J trimming: 5 bases; junction bases outside the gene matches: 9. There are 15 residues in the CDR3. Looked up from germline, CDR1 is MNHEY and CDR2 is SMNVEV (reference sequence). The CDR3 coding sequence is TGTGCCAGCAGTTTCCAGGACAGGTTTGGGGAGACCCAGTACTTC. Protein product: CASSFQDRFGETQYF.